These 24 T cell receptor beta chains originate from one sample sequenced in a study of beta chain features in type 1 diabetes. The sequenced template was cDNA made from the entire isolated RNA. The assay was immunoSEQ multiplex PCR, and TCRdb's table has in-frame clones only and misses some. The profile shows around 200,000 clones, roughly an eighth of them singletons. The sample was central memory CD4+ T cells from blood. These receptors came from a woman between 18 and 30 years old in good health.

CDR3 DNA: TGCAGTGCTAGAGCTGGAGACGCCATATATTTT. Its protein is CSARAGDAIYF. This rearrangement joins TRBV20-1 to TRBJ1-3; D unresolved. The CDR3 contains 11 residues. Germline V CDR1 and CDR2: DFQATT, SNEGSKA (reference sequence). V lost 1 base and J lost 11, with 9 bases in between.

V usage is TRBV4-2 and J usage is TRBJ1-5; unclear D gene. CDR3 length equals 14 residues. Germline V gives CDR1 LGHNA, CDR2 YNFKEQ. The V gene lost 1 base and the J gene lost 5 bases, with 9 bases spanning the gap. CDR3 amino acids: CASSQGTRDQPQHF. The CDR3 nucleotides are TGTGCCAGCAGCCAAGGTACCCGCGATCAGCCCCAGCATTTT.

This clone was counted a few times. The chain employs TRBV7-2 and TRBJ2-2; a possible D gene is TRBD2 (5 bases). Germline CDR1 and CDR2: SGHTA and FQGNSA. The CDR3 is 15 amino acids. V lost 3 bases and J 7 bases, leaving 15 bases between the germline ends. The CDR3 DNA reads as TGTGCCAGCAGCTTCCTGCTGAGGAGGTTCGGGGAGCTGTTTTTT. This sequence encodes CASSFLLRRFGELFF. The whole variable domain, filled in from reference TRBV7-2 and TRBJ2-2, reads GAGVSQSPSNKVTEKGKDVELRCDPISGHTALYWYRQSLGQGLEFLIYFQGNSAPDKSGLPSDRFSAERTGGSVSTLTIQRTQQEDSAVYLCASSFLLRRFGELFFGEGSRLTVL.

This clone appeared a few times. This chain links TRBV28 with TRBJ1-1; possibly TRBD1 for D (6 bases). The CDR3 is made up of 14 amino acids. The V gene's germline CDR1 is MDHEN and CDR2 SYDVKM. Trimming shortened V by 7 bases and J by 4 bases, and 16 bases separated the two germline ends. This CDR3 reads CASNKQGAVTEAFF. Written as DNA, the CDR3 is TGTGCCAGCAATAAACAGGGTGCGGTCACTGAAGCTTTCTTT. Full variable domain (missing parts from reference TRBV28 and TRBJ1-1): DVKVTQSSRYLVKRTGEKVFLECVQDMDHENMFWYRQDPGLGLRLIYFSYDVKMKEKGDIPEGYSVSREKKERFSLILESASTNQTSMYLCASNKQGAVTEAFFGQGTRLTVV.

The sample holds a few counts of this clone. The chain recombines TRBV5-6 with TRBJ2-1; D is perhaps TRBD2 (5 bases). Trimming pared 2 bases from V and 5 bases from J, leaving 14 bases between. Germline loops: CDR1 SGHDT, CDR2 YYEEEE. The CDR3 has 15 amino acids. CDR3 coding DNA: TGTGCCAGCAGCTTTAGACTACAAACTCACAATGAGCAGTTCTTC. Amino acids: CASSFRLQTHNEQFF. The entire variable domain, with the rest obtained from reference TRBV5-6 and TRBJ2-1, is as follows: DAGVTQSPTHLIKTRGQQVTLRCSPKSGHDTVSWYQQALGQGPQFIFQYYEEEERQRGNFPDRFSGHQFPNYSSELNVNALLLGDSALYLCASSFRLQTHNEQFFGPGTRLTVL.

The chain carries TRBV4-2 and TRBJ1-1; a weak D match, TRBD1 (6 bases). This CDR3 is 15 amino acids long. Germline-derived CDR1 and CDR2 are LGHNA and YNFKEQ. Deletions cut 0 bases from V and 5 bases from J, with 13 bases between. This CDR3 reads CASSQDLAQGTEAFF. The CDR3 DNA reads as TGTGCCAGCAGCCAAGATCTGGCGCAGGGGACTGAAGCTTTCTTT.

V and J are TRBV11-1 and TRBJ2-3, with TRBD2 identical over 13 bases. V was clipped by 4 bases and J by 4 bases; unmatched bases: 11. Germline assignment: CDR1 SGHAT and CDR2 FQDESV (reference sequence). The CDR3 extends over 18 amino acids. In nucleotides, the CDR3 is TGTGCCAGCAGCTCAAGGACTAGCGGGAGAACCAGCTCAGATACGCAGTATTTT. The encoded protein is CASSSRTSGRTSSDTQYF.

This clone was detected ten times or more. For the CDR3, the DNA is TGCGCCAGCAGCTTGCAGCAGGGGGCATACAATGAGCAGTTCTTC. This codes for CASSLQQGAYNEQFF. The gene calls are TRBV5-1 and TRBJ2-1; 8 bases are shared with TRBD1. The CDR3 runs to 15 residues. In germline, CDR1 is SGHRS, CDR2 YFSETQ. The junction had 4 bases not matched to a gene; V was cut back by 1 base and J by 4 bases.

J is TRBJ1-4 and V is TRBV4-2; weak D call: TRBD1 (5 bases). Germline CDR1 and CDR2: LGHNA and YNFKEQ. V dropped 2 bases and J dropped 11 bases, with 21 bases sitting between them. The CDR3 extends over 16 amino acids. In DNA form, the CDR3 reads TGTGCCAGCAGCCAACAAAACGACAAGGCGGCAGGGAAACTGTTTTTT. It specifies CASSQQNDKAAGKLFF.

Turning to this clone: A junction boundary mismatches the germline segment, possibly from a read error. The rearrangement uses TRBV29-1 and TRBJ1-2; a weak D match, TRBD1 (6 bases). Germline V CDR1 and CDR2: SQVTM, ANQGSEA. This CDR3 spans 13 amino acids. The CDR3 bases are TGCAGCGCTGAACAGGGCTTGGGGTATGGCTACACCTTC. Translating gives CSAEQGLGYGYTF.

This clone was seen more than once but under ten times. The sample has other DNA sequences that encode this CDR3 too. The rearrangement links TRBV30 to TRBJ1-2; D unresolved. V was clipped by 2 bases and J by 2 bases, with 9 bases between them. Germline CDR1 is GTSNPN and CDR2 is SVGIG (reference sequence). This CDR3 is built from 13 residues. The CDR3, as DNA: TGTGCCTGGAGTCCCCGGGGAAACTATGGCTACACCTTC. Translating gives CAWSPRGNYGYTF.

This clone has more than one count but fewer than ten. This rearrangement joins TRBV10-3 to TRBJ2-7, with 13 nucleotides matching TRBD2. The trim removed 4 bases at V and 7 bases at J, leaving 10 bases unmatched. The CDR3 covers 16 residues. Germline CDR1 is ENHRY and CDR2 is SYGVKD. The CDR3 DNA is TGTGCCATCAGTGGCCCCCCTGGGACTAGCGGGAAAGAGCAGTACTTC. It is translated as CAISGPPGTSGKEQYF.

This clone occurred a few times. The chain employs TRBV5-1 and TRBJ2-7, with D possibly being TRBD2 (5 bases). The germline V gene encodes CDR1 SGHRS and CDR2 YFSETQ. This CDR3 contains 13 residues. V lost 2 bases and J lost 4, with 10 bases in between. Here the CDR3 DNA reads TGCGCCAGCAGCTTTGAGGGCCGATACGAGCAGTACTTC. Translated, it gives CASSFEGRYEQYF.

This CDR3 reads CASSKFGHGQYF. In DNA form, the CDR3 reads TGTGCCAGCAGCAAATTCGGTCACGGGCAGTACTTC. The rearrangement joins TRBV21-1 to TRBJ2-7; whether TRBD2, the table's D call, matches the DNA was not checked. TRBV21-1 is a documented pseudogene. CDR3 length: 12 amino acids.

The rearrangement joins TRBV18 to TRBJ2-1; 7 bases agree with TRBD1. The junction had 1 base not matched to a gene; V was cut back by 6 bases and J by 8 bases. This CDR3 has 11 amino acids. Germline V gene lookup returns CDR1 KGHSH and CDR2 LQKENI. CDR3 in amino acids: CASSTGHEQFF. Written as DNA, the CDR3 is TGTGCCAGCTCGACAGGGCATGAGCAGTTCTTC.

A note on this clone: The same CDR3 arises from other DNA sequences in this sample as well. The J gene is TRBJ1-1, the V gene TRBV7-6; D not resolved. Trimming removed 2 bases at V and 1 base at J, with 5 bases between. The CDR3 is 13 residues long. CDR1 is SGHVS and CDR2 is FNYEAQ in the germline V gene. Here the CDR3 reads CASSLQENTEAFF. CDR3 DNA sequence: TGTGCCAGCAGCTTACAGGAGAACACTGAAGCTTTCTTT.

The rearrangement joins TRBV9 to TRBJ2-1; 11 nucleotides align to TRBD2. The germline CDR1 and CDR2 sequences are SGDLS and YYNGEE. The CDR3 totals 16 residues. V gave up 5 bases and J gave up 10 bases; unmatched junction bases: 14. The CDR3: CASSQRTSGRAGEQFF. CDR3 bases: TGTGCCAGCAGTCAAAGGACTAGCGGGCGGGCGGGGGAGCAGTTCTTC.

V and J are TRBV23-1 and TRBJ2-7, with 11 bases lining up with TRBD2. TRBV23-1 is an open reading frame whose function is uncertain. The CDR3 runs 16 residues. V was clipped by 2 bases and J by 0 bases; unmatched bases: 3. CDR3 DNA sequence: TGCGCCAGCAGTCAAAAACTAGCGGGAGTCTCCTACGAGCAGTACTTC. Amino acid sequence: CASSQKLAGVSYEQYF.

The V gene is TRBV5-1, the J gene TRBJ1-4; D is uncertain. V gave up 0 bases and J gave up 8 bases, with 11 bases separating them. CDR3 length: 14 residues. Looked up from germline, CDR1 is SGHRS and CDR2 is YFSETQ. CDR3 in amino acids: CASSLGSGGEKLFF. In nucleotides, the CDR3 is TGCGCCAGCAGCTTGGGGAGTGGAGGGGAAAAACTGTTTTTT.

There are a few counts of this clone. The CDR3 here is CASSLYPGLAGADTQYF. In nucleotides, the CDR3 is TGTGCCAGCAGCCTTTACCCGGGACTAGCGGGAGCAGATACGCAGTATTTT. The chain has TRBV7-2 and TRBJ2-3, with 14 bases matching TRBD2. Germline assignment: CDR1 SGHTA and CDR2 FQGNSA. V shed 5 bases and J 4 bases; nucleotides not matched to a gene: 8. The CDR3 length is 17 residues. The full variable domain, in which reference TRBV7-2 and TRBJ2-3 provide the parts outside the CDR3, is GAGVSQSPSNKVTEKGKDVELRCDPISGHTALYWYRQSLGQGLEFLIYFQGNSAPDKSGLPSDRFSAERTGGSVSTLTIQRTQQEDSAVYLCASSLYPGLAGADTQYFGPGTRLTVL.

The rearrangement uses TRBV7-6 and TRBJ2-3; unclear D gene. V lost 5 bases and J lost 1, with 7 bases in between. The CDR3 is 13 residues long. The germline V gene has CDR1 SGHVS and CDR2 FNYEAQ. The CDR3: CASSLFRTDTQYF. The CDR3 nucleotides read TGTGCCAGCAGCCTCTTCCGCACAGATACGCAGTATTTT.

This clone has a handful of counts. The CDR3 DNA reads as TGTGCCAGCAGCTTGGCCGGGGAGGCGGCGAGGCCCTACAATGAGCAGTTCTTC. Protein sequence: CASSLAGEAARPYNEQFF. The rearrangement joins TRBV5-5 to TRBJ2-1; D possibly corresponds to TRBD2 (6 bases). Trimming removed 0 bases from V and 2 bases from J, with 18 bases in between. Germline assignment: CDR1 SGHKS and CDR2 YYEKEE (reference sequence). This CDR3 region has 18 residues. Combining the CDR3 with reference TRBV5-5 and TRBJ2-1 gives the whole variable domain DAGVTQSPTHLIKTRGQQVTLRCSPISGHKSVSWYQQVLGQGPQFIFQYYEKEERGRGNFPDRFSARQFPNYSSELNVNALLLGDSALYLCASSLAGEAARPYNEQFFGPGTRLTVL.

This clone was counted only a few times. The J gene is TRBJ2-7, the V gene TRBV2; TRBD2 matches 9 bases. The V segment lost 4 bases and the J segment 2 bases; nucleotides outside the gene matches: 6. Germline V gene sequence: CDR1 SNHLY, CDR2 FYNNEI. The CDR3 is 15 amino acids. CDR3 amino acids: CASSGRLAAAYEQYF. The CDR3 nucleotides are TGTGCCAGCAGTGGTAGACTAGCGGCTGCCTACGAGCAGTACTTC.

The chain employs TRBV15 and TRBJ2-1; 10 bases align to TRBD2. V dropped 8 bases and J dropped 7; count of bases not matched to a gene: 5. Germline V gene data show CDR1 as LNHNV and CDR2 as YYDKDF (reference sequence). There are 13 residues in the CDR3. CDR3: CATLAGVGNEQFF. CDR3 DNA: TGTGCCACCCTAGCGGGAGTAGGGAATGAGCAGTTCTTC.